These 30 T cell receptor beta chains were all obtained from the same sample, sequenced in a study of T cells in Graves' hyperthyroidism and ophthalmopathy. Amplified regions were TCR beta CDR3 sequences from RNA transcripts. An initial round of RT-PCR targeting the TCR CDR3 relied on the HTBI primer set. Using its own MiXCR run on the multiplex PCR reads, TCRdb lists one record per CDR3 protein. The sample includes under 300,000 distinct CDR3 sequences, 25% to 30% of them seen just once. The source material was blood. The source is a middle-aged man with Graves' hyperthyroidism that later progressed to Graves' ophthalmopathy.

This rearrangement joins TRBV28 to TRBJ1-5; D unresolved. V lost 0 bases to trimming and J lost 4 bases, with 19 bases between them. Germline V gene lookup returns CDR1 MDHEN and CDR2 SYDVKM. This CDR3 has 18 amino acids. CDR3 amino acids: CASSLWAGAVDGNQPQHF. For the CDR3, the DNA is TGTGCCAGCAGTTTATGGGCAGGCGCGGTGGACGGAAATCAGCCCCAGCATTTT.

This clonotype was picked up many times. The chain recombines TRBV30 with TRBJ2-7, with 10 nucleotides matching TRBD2. Per the germline V gene, CDR1 is GTSNPN and CDR2 is SVGIG (reference sequence). The CDR3 length is 15 residues. After removal of 2 bases from V and 6 bases from J, the junction contained 10 bases not matched to a gene. The DNA of the CDR3 is TGTGCCTGGAGTACTAGGCTAGCGGGAGTCGTCGAGCAGTACTTC. This gives the protein CAWSTRLAGVVEQYF.

Ten or more counts support this clonotype. The chain joins TRBV7-2 to TRBJ2-7, with 7 nucleotides matching TRBD2. Germline values: CDR1 SGHTA, CDR2 FQGNSA. The CDR3 contains 15 residues. V lost 3 bases and J lost 1; bases outside the gene matches: 6. The CDR3 sequence is CASSFNPGRSYEQYF. The CDR3 DNA sequence: TGTGCCAGCAGCTTTAACCCCGGGAGGTCCTACGAGCAGTACTTC.

This clonotype was seen repeatedly, ten times or more. The chain carries TRBV11-2 and TRBJ2-2, with D perhaps matching TRBD2 (6 bases). The CDR3 length is 17 residues. Germline CDR1 reads SGHAT; CDR2 reads FQNNGV. Trimming took off 4 bases at V and 4 bases at J, with 19 bases between the two ends. CDR3 amino acids: CASSSPYLTSGTGELFF. The CDR3 nucleotides are TGTGCCAGCAGCTCGCCCTATTTGACTAGTGGCACCGGGGAGCTGTTTTTT. Full variable domain (remainder filled in from reference TRBV11-2 and TRBJ2-2): EAGVAQSPRYKIIEKRQSVAFWCNPISGHATLYWYQQILGQGPKLLIQFQNNGVVDDSQLPKDRFSAERLKGVDSTLKIQPAKLEDSAVYLCASSSPYLTSGTGELFFGEGSRLTVL.

Many counts were recorded for this clonotype. The chain joins TRBV24-1 to TRBJ2-7, with D perhaps TRBD1 or TRBD2 (5 bases each). Trimming removed 3 bases from V and 5 bases from J, with 16 bases in between. Germline V lookup: CDR1 KGHDR, CDR2 SFDVKD. The CDR3 loop spans 15 amino acids. CDR3 bases: TGTGCCACCAGTGATGCCGCCGAGGGGTTGGACGAGCAGTACTTC. Translating gives CATSDAAEGLDEQYF.

This clonotype came up many times. The J gene is TRBJ2-3, the V gene TRBV24-1, with 7 bases lining up with TRBD2. V shed 11 bases and J 0 bases; nucleotides not matched to a gene: 7. The germline CDR1 and CDR2 sequences are KGHDR and SFDVKD. The CDR3 contains 14 residues. For the CDR3, the DNA is TGTGCCAGCTCAAGCGGGATCAGCACAGATACGCAGTATTTT. This codes for CASSSGISTDTQYF.

To note about this clonotype: At one end, the junction sequence differs from germline, possibly due to a read error. The J gene is TRBJ1-1, the V gene TRBV6-1; 7 bases fit TRBD1. Germline assignment: CDR1 MNHNS and CDR2 SASEGT. There are 15 residues in the CDR3. The DNA of the CDR3 is TGTGCCAGCATGGGAGGGGGCACGATGAACACTGAGGCTTTCTTT. Amino acid sequence: CASMGGGTMNTEAFF.

This clonotype was seen at least ten times. The chain uses TRBV6-2 or TRBV6-3 and TRBJ2-6; weak D call: TRBD1 (6 bases). The V gene lost 6 bases and the J gene lost 0 bases, with 15 bases spanning the gap. Per germline, CDR1 MNHEY and CDR2 SVGEGT. This CDR3 has 17 residues. CDR3 in DNA: TGTGCCAGCAGACGACCGGGACAAACCTCTGGGGCCAACGTCCTGACTTTC. Translation gives CASRRPGQTSGANVLTF.

This clonotype was recorded at least ten times. The CDR3 loop reads CSVATGGNQPQHF. CDR3 DNA sequence: TGCAGCGTCGCGACAGGGGGCAATCAGCCCCAGCATTTT. The V and J genes are TRBV29-1 and TRBJ1-5; the match to TRBD1 covers 8 bases. Losses at the gene ends were 6 bases for V and 2 bases for J; bases not matched to a gene: 3. This CDR3 comprises 13 residues. Germline CDR1 reads SQVTM; CDR2 reads ANQGSEA.

At least ten counts were recorded for this clonotype. The chain uses TRBV12-3 or TRBV12-4 and TRBJ2-7; 9 bases align to TRBD1. The CDR3 is 16 amino acids. After removal of 2 bases from V and 0 bases from J, the junction contained 5 bases not matched to a gene. The DNA for the CDR3 is TGTGCCAGCAGTTTACCTCGGGACAGGGTCTCCTACGAGCAGTACTTC. Encoded protein: CASSLPRDRVSYEQYF.

This chain joins TRBV6-1 and TRBJ2-7; possibly TRBD2 for D (5 bases). V lost 10 bases and J lost 2, with 12 bases in between. Germline CDR1 is MNHNS and CDR2 is SASEGT. There are 12 residues in the CDR3. The DNA of the CDR3 is TGTGCCATTCCGGGATCAGCCTACGAGCAGTACTTC. Translated, it gives CAIPGSAYEQYF.

At least ten counts were recorded for this clonotype. This chain connects TRBV2 to TRBJ1-2, with 10 bases matching TRBD1. This CDR3 comprises 14 residues. The V gene end was trimmed by 7 bases and the J gene end by 8 bases; junction bases not matched to a gene: 10. Germline CDR1 is SNHLY and CDR2 is FYNNEI. The CDR3 coding sequence is TGTGCCAGCACCATCTTGACAGGGGGCAGGGGCTACACCTTC. Translating it yields CASTILTGGRGYTF.

The sample holds many counts of this clonotype. V is TRBV25-1 and J is TRBJ1-2; a possible D gene is TRBD1 (5 bases). Per the germline V gene, CDR1 is MGHDK and CDR2 is SYGVNS. The CDR3 has 14 amino acids. V was clipped by 3 bases and J by 6 bases, with 14 bases between them. The DNA of the CDR3 is TGTGCCAGCAGTGATCCGGGGAGGGGTGATGGCTACACCTTC. This gives the protein CASSDPGRGDGYTF.

This clonotype was found many times. This sequence joins TRBV6-4 and TRBJ1-2; D is uncertain. CDR1 and CDR2 from the germline V gene are MRHNA and SNTAGT. The ends were cut back, 3 bases at V and 4 bases at J, with 9 bases in the middle. The CDR3 is 13 amino acids. CDR3 region: CASSEEFGYGYTF. The CDR3 coding sequence is TGTGCCAGCAGTGAAGAGTTTGGCTATGGCTACACCTTC.

This clonotype was observed a handful of times. A read error may explain this, as a much larger clone is one base away. The genes are TRBV30 and TRBJ2-7; 9 bases match TRBD1. Germline-derived CDR1 and CDR2 are GTSNPN and SVGIG (reference sequence). This CDR3 is built from 14 residues. V trimming: 2 bases; J trimming: 12 bases; junction bases outside the gene matches: 14. Here the CDR3 DNA reads TGTGCCTGGAGTACCGGGACAGGGCCGAGCCGGCGGTACTTC. Its protein product is CAWSTGTGPSRRYF. Together with reference TRBV30 and TRBJ2-7, the CDR3 gives the full variable domain: SQTIHQWPATLVQPVGSPLSLECTVEGTSNPNLYWYRQAAGRGLQLLFYSVGIGQISSEVPQNLSASRPQDRQFILSSKKLLLSDSGFYLCAWSTGTGPSRRYFGPGTRLTVT.

This clonotype was observed at least ten times. The CDR3 DNA follows: TGTGCCAGCAGGTCAAGGGACGGACAAGAGACCCAGTACTTC. Amino acids: CASRSRDGQETQYF. J is TRBJ2-5 and V is TRBV3-1; D possibly uses TRBD1 or TRBD2 (5 bases each). V was cut by 6 bases and J by 2 bases, with 13 bases left in between. CDR1 and CDR2 (germline): LGHDT, YNNKEL (reference sequence). The CDR3 extends over 14 amino acids.

The gene calls are TRBV18 and TRBJ1-3, with no clear D. This CDR3 region has 17 residues. Trimming left V 2 bases short and J 0 bases short, with 14 bases between. Germline-derived CDR1 and CDR2 are KGHSH and LQKENI. The chain's CDR3 is CASSPSPNTYSGNTIYF. The DNA for the CDR3 is TGTGCCAGCTCACCATCCCCGAACACTTACTCTGGAAACACCATATATTTT. The full variable domain, rest sourced from reference TRBV18 and TRBJ1-3, is NAGVMQNPRHLVRRRGQEARLRCSPMKGHSHVYWYRQLPEEGLKFMVYLQKENIIDESGMPKERFSAEFPKEGPSILRIQQVVRGDSAAYFCASSPSPNTYSGNTIYFGEGSWLTVV.

In its sample, this clonotype was seen many times. V gene TRBV6-5 combines with J gene TRBJ1-5; D gene uncertain. The CDR3 consists of 14 residues. From germline, CDR1 is MNHEY and CDR2 SVGAGI. The V and J ends lost 2 bases and 4 bases respectively, with 9 bases between them. This CDR3 reads CASSYRQSNQPQHF. The DNA of the CDR3 is TGTGCCAGCAGTTACAGGCAGTCGAATCAGCCCCAGCATTTT.

This clonotype has more than one count but fewer than ten. The V gene is TRBV12-3 or TRBV12-4, the J gene TRBJ1-5; D unresolved. V was trimmed by 4 bases and J by 3 bases, leaving 4 bases between them. The CDR3 totals 12 residues. The CDR3: CASSSDNQPQHF. The DNA for the CDR3 is TGTGCCAGCAGTTCAGACAATCAGCCCCAGCATTTT.

This clonotype showed up many times. The V and J genes are TRBV27 and TRBJ1-2, with D perhaps matching TRBD1 (6 bases). This CDR3 spans 13 amino acids. The V gene's germline CDR1 is MNHEY and CDR2 SMNVEV (reference sequence). With 7 bases removed from V and 4 bases from J, the gap between germline ends came to 13 bases. CDR3 region: CASMRQVGYGYTF. CDR3 in DNA: TGTGCCAGCATGAGACAGGTGGGCTATGGCTACACCTTC.

This clonotype has a count of ten or more. The rearrangement uses TRBV20-1 and TRBJ2-7; possibly TRBD2 for D (6 bases). Germline V gene data show CDR1 as DFQATT and CDR2 as SNEGSKA (reference sequence). Trimming pared 5 bases from V and 1 base from J, leaving 9 bases between. This CDR3 is built from 12 residues. The CDR3 loop reads CSADGTSYEQYF. CDR3 in DNA: TGCAGTGCTGACGGGACTTCCTACGAGCAGTACTTC.

This clonotype was recorded at least ten times. The junction shows a germline mismatch at one end, possibly a read error. The chain employs TRBV20-1 and TRBJ1-1; 8 nucleotides line up with TRBD1. Looked up from germline, CDR1 is DFQATT and CDR2 is SNEGSKA (reference sequence). There are 14 residues in the CDR3. CDR3: CSAAGGLYSTEAFF. As DNA, the CDR3 is TGCAGTGCCGCAGGGGGCCTTTATTCCACTGAAGCCTTCTTT.

This clonotype was counted many times. The chain carries TRBV9 and TRBJ1-1; D perhaps matches TRBD1 (5 bases). The germline V gene encodes CDR1 SGDLS and CDR2 YYNGEE. Between the trimmed V and J ends, which lost 5 bases and 1 base, there was a span of 18 bases. The CDR3 is made up of 16 amino acids. The CDR3 DNA follows: TGTGCCAGCAGTGAGGAACCTCCGCAGGGGAACACTGAAGCTTTCTTT. Translated, it gives CASSEEPPQGNTEAFF.

This clonotype was picked up many times. This rearrangement joins TRBV6-1 to TRBJ1-6; tentative D call: TRBD1 (6 bases). Germline CDR1 is MNHNS and CDR2 is SASEGT. Trimming shortened V by 7 bases and J by 5 bases, and 15 bases separated the two germline ends. This CDR3 has 15 amino acids. The CDR3 nucleotides read TGTGCCAGCACCCAGGGGACGGTGAATAATTCACCCCTCCACTTT. Its translation is CASTQGTVNNSPLHF.

Ten or more counts support this clonotype. It may be a read error: a sequence one base away is much more abundant. V is TRBV12-3 or TRBV12-4 and J is TRBJ1-1, with 8 bases that match TRBD1. This CDR3 has 14 amino acids. The CDR3 region is CASRLDRENAEAFF. CDR3 nucleotide sequence: TGTGCCAGCAGACTGGACAGGGAGAACGCTGAAGCTTTCTTT.

This clonotype was counted ten times or more. The V call is TRBV6-1, the J call TRBJ2-7; D is possibly TRBD2 (5 bases). Germline V gene sequence: CDR1 MNHNS, CDR2 SASEGT. The CDR3 length is 15 residues. V lost 7 bases and J 3 bases, leaving 19 bases between the germline ends. CDR3 loop: CASTKRVQAGYEQYF. The DNA of the CDR3 is TGTGCCAGCACCAAAAGAGTCCAGGCGGGCTACGAGCAGTACTTC.

V usage is TRBV28 and J usage is TRBJ1-2; TRBD1 might be the D (5 bases). The CDR3 consists of 17 residues. With 3 bases removed from V and 2 bases from J, the gap between germline ends came to 19 bases. Germline CDR1 reads MDHEN; CDR2 reads SYDVKM. In DNA, the CDR3 is TGTGCCAGCAGTTTCGGTTTCAACAGGAGATCGAACTATGGCTACACCTTC. It yields the protein CASSFGFNRRSNYGYTF.

The sample holds many counts of this clonotype. No DNA is shown, since the ends of the CDR3 on it are uncertain; the CDR3 is the one TCRdb lists. J is TRBJ1-2 and V is TRBV28; TRBD1 is the table's D call and was not checked against the DNA. CDR1 is MDHEN, CDR2 SYDVKM, per germline. The CDR3 is made up of 14 amino acids, end residues included. This CDR3 reads CASSSSGQGYGYTF.

This clonotype was seen repeatedly, ten times or more. V is TRBV29-1 and J is TRBJ1-2; D is ambiguous. Trimming took 5 bases from V and 0 from J, leaving 7 bases between them. Germline-derived CDR1 and CDR2 are SQVTM and ANQGSEA. CDR3 size: 12 residues. The chain's CDR3 is CSVFGANYGYTF. The CDR3, as DNA: TGCAGCGTTTTCGGTGCTAACTATGGCTACACCTTC.

The chain combines TRBV25-1 with TRBJ2-2; TRBD2 agrees at 8 bases. The V segment lost 1 base and the J segment 4 bases; nucleotides outside the gene matches: 5. This CDR3 spans 16 amino acids. Germline V gives CDR1 MGHDK, CDR2 SYGVNS. CDR3 coding DNA: TGTGCCAGCAGTGAATTCAGCGGGAGTCCCACCGGGGAGCTGTTTTTT. Translation: CASSEFSGSPTGELFF.